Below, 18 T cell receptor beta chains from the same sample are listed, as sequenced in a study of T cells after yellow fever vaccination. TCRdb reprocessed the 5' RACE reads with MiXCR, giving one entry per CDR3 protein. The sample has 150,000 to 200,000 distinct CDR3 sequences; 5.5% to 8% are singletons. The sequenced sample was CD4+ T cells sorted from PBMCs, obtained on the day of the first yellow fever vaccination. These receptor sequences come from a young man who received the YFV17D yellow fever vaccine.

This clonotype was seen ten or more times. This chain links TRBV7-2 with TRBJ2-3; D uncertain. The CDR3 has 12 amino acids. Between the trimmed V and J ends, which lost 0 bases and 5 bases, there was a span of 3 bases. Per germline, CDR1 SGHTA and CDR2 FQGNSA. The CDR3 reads CASSLAVDTQYF. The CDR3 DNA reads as TGTGCCAGCAGCTTAGCCGTAGATACGCAGTATTTT.

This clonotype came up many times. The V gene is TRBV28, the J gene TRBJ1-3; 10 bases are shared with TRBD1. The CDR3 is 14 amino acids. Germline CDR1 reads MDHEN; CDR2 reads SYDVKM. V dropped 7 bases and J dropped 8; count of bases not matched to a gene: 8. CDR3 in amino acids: CASTLDRGSYTIYF. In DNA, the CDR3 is TGTGCCAGCACCCTGGACAGGGGGTCTTACACCATATATTTT.

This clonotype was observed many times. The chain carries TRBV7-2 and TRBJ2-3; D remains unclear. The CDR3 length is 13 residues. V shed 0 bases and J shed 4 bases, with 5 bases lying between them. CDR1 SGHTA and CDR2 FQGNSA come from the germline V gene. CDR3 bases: TGTGCCAGCAGCTTAGCCGTGGCAGATACGCAGTATTTT. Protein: CASSLAVADTQYF. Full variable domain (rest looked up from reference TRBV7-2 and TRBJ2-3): GAGVSQSPSNKVTEKGKDVELRCDPISGHTALYWYRQSLGQGLEFLIYFQGNSAPDKSGLPSDRFSAERTGGSVSTLTIQRTQQEDSAVYLCASSLAVADTQYFGPGTRLTVL.

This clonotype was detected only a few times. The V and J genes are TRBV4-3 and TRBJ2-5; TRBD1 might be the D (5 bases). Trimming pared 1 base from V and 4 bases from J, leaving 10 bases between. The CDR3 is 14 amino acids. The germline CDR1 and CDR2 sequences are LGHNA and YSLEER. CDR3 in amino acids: CASSQGRQGETQYF. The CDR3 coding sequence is TGCGCCAGCAGCCAAGGTCGCCAGGGAGAGACCCAGTACTTC.

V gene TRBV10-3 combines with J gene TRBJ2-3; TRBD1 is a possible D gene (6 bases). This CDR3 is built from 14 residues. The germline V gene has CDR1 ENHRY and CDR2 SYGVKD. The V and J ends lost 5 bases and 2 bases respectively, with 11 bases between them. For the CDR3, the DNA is TGTGCCATCAGTTCCCGGACAGACACAGATACGCAGTATTTT. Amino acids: CAISSRTDTDTQYF.

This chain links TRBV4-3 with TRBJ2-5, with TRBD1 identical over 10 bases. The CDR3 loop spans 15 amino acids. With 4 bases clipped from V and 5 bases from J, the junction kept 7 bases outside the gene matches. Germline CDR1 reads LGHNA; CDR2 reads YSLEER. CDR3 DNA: TGCGCCAGCAGCCGGGGGACAGGGGTCAGGGAGACCCAGTACTTC. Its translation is CASSRGTGVRETQYF.

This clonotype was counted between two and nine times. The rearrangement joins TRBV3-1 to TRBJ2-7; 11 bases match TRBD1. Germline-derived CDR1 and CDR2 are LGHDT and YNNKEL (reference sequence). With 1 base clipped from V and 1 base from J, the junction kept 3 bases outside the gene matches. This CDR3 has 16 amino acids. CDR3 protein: CASSQAGQGASYEQYF. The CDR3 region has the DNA TGTGCCAGCAGCCAAGCTGGACAGGGGGCTTCCTACGAGCAGTACTTC.

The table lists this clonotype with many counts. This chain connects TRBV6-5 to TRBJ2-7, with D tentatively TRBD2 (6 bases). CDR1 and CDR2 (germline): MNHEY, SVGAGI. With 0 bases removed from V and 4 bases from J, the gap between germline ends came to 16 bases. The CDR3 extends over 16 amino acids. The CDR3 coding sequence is TGTGCCAGCAGTTACTCAGGAGGGTTGGAAGGATACGAGCAGTACTTC. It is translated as CASSYSGGLEGYEQYF.

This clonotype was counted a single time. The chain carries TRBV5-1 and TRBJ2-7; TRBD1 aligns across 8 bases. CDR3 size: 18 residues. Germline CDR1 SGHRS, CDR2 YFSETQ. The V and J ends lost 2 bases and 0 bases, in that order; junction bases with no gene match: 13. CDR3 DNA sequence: TGCGCCAGCAGCTTTAACACAGGGGGAGATCAAAGCTCCTACGAGCAGTACGTC. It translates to CASSFNTGGDQSSYEQYV.

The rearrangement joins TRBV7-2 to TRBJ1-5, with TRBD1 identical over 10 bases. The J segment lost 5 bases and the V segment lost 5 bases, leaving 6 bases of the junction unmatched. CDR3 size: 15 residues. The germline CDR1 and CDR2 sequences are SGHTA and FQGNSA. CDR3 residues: CASSRAGTGDQPQHF. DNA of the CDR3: TGTGCCAGCAGCCGAGCCGGGACAGGGGATCAGCCCCAGCATTTT. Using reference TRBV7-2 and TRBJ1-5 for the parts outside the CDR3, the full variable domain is GAGVSQSPSNKVTEKGKDVELRCDPISGHTALYWYRQSLGQGLEFLIYFQGNSAPDKSGLPSDRFSAERTGGSVSTLTIQRTQQEDSAVYLCASSRAGTGDQPQHFGDGTRLSIL.

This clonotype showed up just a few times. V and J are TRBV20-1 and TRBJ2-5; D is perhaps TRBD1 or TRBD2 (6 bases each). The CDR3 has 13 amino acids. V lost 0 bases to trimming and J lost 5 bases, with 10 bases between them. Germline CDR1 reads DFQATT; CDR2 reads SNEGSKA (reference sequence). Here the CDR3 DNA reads TGCAGTGCTAGAGATCTCGGGGGCGAGACCCAGTACTTC. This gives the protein CSARDLGGETQYF.

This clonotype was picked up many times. The CDR3 here is CASSLAPNTEAFF. In DNA form, the CDR3 reads TGTGCCAGCAGCCTGGCCCCGAACACTGAAGCTTTCTTT. The gene calls are TRBV7-2 and TRBJ1-1; D is unresolved. The V gene lost 5 bases and the J gene lost 1 base, with 8 bases spanning the gap. The CDR3 extends over 13 amino acids. In germline, CDR1 is SGHTA, CDR2 FQGNSA.

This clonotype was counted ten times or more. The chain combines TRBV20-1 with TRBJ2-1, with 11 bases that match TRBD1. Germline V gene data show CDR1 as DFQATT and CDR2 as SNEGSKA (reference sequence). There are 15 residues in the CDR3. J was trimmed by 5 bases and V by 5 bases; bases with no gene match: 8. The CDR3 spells CSAYPGTGGNNEQFF. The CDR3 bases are TGCAGTGCTTATCCCGGGACAGGGGGAAACAATGAGCAGTTCTTC.

CDR3 coding DNA: TGTGCCAGCAACGGGACAGAGGCCTACAATGAGCAGTTCTTC. This gives the protein CASNGTEAYNEQFF. The chain employs TRBV6-2 or TRBV6-3 and TRBJ2-1; 7 bases agree with TRBD1. Germline values: CDR1 MNHEY, CDR2 SVGEGT. The CDR3 consists of 14 residues. With 7 bases clipped from V and 2 bases from J, the junction kept 5 bases outside the gene matches.

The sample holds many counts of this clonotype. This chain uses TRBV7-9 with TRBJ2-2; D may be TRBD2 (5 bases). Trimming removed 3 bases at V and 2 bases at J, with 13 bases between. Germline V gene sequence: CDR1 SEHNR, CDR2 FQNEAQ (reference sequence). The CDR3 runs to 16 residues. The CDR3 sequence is CASSFLLGPNTGELFF. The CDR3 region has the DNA TGTGCCAGCAGCTTTTTACTAGGTCCTAACACCGGGGAGCTGTTTTTT. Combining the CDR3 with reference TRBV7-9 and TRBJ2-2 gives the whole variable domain DTGVSQNPRHKITKRGQNVTFRCDPISEHNRLYWYRQTLGQGPEFLTYFQNEAQLEKSRLLSDRFSAERPKGSFSTLEIQRTEQGDSAMYLCASSFLLGPNTGELFFGEGSRLTVL.

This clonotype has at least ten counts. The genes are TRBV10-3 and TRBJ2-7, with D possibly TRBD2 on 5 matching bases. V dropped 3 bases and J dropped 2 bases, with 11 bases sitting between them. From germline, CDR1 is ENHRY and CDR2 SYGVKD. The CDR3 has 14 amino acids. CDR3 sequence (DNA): TGTGCCATCAGTGATTTCGGGGAACCCTACGAGCAGTACTTC. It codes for CAISDFGEPYEQYF.

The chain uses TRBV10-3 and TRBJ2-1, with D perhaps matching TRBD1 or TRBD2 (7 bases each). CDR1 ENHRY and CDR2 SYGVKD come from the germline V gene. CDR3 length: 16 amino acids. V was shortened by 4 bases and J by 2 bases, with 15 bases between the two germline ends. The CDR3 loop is CAISAWGGGAYNEQFF. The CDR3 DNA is TGTGCCATCAGTGCCTGGGGAGGGGGCGCCTACAATGAGCAGTTCTTC.

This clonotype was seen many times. The CDR3 coding sequence is TGTGCCAGCAGCCCCGCGGGACAGGGAGCCTATGGCTACACCTTC. This sequence encodes CASSPAGQGAYGYTF. V gene TRBV28 combines with J gene TRBJ1-2, with TRBD1 identical over 9 bases. The germline V gene encodes CDR1 MDHEN and CDR2 SYDVKM. The CDR3 is 15 residues long. Trimming removed 6 bases from V and 4 bases from J; junction bases left unmatched: 9.